This passage covers 20 T cell receptor beta chains from one sample sequenced in a study of CD8 T cells in Susac syndrome. After extraction with the RNeasy kit, roughly 0.45 to 1 ug of the RNA was reverse transcribed using random hexamers. TCRdb fed the immunoSEQ multiplex PCR reads into MiXCR, producing one record per CDR3 protein. The profile shows some 300,000 distinct CDR3 sequences, approximately 90% of them singletons. Sequencing input: CD8+ T cells from PBMCs. The receptors were sampled from a human donor with multiple sclerosis.

CDR3: CASRLDTQYF. Here the CDR3 DNA reads TGTGCCAGCCGCTTGGATACGCAGTATTTT. The rearrangement uses TRBV25-1 and TRBJ2-3; D is uncertain. The germline gives CDR1 MGHDK, CDR2 SYGVNS. V lost 8 bases, J lost 6 bases, and 6 bases lay in between. This CDR3 comprises 10 residues.

The chain has TRBV7-8 and TRBJ2-5; D gene ambiguous. Trimming took off 3 bases at V and 0 bases at J, with 8 bases between the two ends. CDR3 size: 14 residues. Germline CDR1 is SGHVS and CDR2 is FQNEAQ. This chain's CDR3 is CASSFRSYQETQYF. As DNA, the CDR3 is TGTGCCAGCAGCTTCCGGTCGTACCAAGAGACCCAGTACTTC. The whole variable domain, filled in from reference TRBV7-8 and TRBJ2-5, reads GAGVSQSPRYKVAKRGQDVALRCDPISGHVSLFWYQQALGQGPEFLTYFQNEAQLDKSGLPSDRFFAERPEGSVSTLKIQRTQQEDSAVYLCASSFRSYQETQYFGPGTRLLVL.

This chain connects TRBV21-1 to TRBJ2-7; TRBD1, as called in the table, went unchecked against the DNA. TRBV21-1 is designated a pseudogene. This CDR3 contains 17 residues. The CDR3 DNA reads TGTGCCAGCAGCAAAAAGGACAGGGTCCCCTCACGCTACGAGCAGTACTTC. Encoded protein: CASSKKDRVPSRYEQYF.

The V call is TRBV27, the J call TRBJ2-1, with D possibly matching TRBD2 (5 bases). Trimming cost V 0 bases and J 5 bases, with 8 bases left between them. The CDR3 is 14 residues long. CDR1 MNHEY and CDR2 SMNVEV come from the germline V gene (reference sequence). CDR3 nucleotide sequence: TGTGCCAGCAGTTTATCGGACGGGGACAATGAGCAGTTCTTC. Translating gives CASSLSDGDNEQFF.

V and J are TRBV24-1 and TRBJ2-3; D is perhaps TRBD1 (5 bases). CDR1 is KGHDR and CDR2 is SFDVKD in the germline V gene. V lost 5 bases, J lost 4 bases, and 15 bases lay in between. CDR3 length equals 15 residues. In nucleotides, the CDR3 is TGTGCCACCAGTGGAAAGACAGCCAGGGCAGATACGCAGTATTTT. Its protein product is CATSGKTARADTQYF.

The rearrangement joins TRBV30 to TRBJ2-7; no clear D. Trimming removed 1 base at V and 5 bases at J, with 6 bases between. Germline loops: CDR1 GTSNPN, CDR2 SVGIG (reference sequence). CDR3 size: 11 residues. The DNA for the CDR3 is TGTGCCTGGAGTGATCTGAACGAGCAGTACTTC. Protein product: CAWSDLNEQYF.

This chain links TRBV7-2 with TRBJ2-3; 9 bases line up with TRBD2. Looked up from germline, CDR1 is SGHTA and CDR2 is FQGNSA. The CDR3 is 16 amino acids. The V gene end was trimmed by 5 bases and the J gene end by 4 bases; junction bases not matched to a gene: 10. In DNA, the CDR3 is TGTGCCAGCAGCCTAAGCGGACTAGCGAGGCCAGATACGCAGTATTTT. Amino acids: CASSLSGLARPDTQYF.

The gene calls are TRBV7-8 and TRBJ2-1, with 10 bases aligning to TRBD2. V dropped 1 base and J dropped 6; count of bases not matched to a gene: 3. The CDR3 length is 15 residues. Germline V gene lookup returns CDR1 SGHVS and CDR2 FQNEAQ. The CDR3 reads CASSLGASGGNEQFF. The CDR3 DNA sequence: TGTGCCAGCAGCTTAGGGGCTAGCGGGGGCAATGAGCAGTTCTTC.

The chain links TRBV28 to TRBJ2-3, with 7 bases identical to TRBD2. Germline CDR1 reads MDHEN; CDR2 reads SYDVKM. The CDR3 sequence is 16 residues long. Trimming removed 3 bases from V and 3 bases from J; junction bases left unmatched: 9. The CDR3 protein is CASSLGEGRRTDTQYF. For the CDR3, the DNA is TGTGCCAGCAGTTTGGGGGAGGGGCGAAGGACAGATACGCAGTATTTT.

This clonotype appeared a single time. The chain carries TRBV12-3 or TRBV12-4 and TRBJ2-7, with no clear D. This CDR3 region has 13 residues. V was clipped by 4 bases and J by 2 bases, with 9 bases between them. CDR3 region: CASSSQDTYEQYF. In DNA, the CDR3 is TGTGCCAGCAGTTCTCAGGATACCTACGAGCAGTACTTC.

The chain carries TRBV13 and TRBJ2-2; TRBD2 agrees at 9 bases. Germline CDR1 and CDR2: PRHDT and FYEKMQ (reference sequence). This CDR3 comprises 16 residues. The V and J ends lost 5 bases and 5 bases, in that order; junction bases with no gene match: 9. This CDR3 reads CASSPKRLAGTGELFF. CDR3 DNA sequence: TGTGCCAGCAGCCCCAAACGTCTAGCGGGGACCGGGGAGCTGTTTTTT.

CDR3 in DNA: TGTGCCAGCAGCGCCCCTCTAGCGGAGAGGCAGTACTTC. Translated: CASSAPLAERQYF. The chain couples TRBV7-8 to TRBJ2-7, with 7 bases identical to TRBD2. CDR1 and CDR2 from the germline V gene are SGHVS and FQNEAQ. The CDR3 spans 13 residues. Trimming cost V 5 bases and J 9 bases; bases outside gene matches: 10. Based on the CDR3 plus reference TRBV7-8 and TRBJ2-7, the full variable domain is GAGVSQSPRYKVAKRGQDVALRCDPISGHVSLFWYQQALGQGPEFLTYFQNEAQLDKSGLPSDRFFAERPEGSVSTLKIQRTQQEDSAVYLCASSAPLAERQYFGPGTRLTVT.

The chain recombines TRBV9 with TRBJ2-1, with 11 bases aligning to TRBD1. Trimming at V came to 3 bases and at J to 6 bases, leaving 5 bases not matched to a gene. The V gene's germline CDR1 is SGDLS and CDR2 YYNGEE. The CDR3 is 15 residues long. The CDR3 sequence is CASSGWTGGRNEQFF. Written as DNA, the CDR3 is TGTGCCAGCAGCGGTTGGACAGGGGGCCGCAATGAGCAGTTCTTC. Using reference TRBV9 and TRBJ2-1 for the parts outside the CDR3, the full variable domain is DSGVTQTPKHLITATGQRVTLRCSPRSGDLSVYWYQQSLDQGLQFLIQYYNGEERAKGNILERFSAQQFPDLHSELNLSSLELGDSALYFCASSGWTGGRNEQFFGPGTRLTVL.

This chain uses TRBV20-1 with TRBJ2-7; 11 bases agree with TRBD2. CDR3 size: 16 residues. The germline CDR1 and CDR2 sequences are DFQATT and SNEGSKA (reference sequence). J was trimmed by 7 bases and V by 3 bases; bases with no gene match: 14. The CDR3 nucleotides are TGCAGTGCTAGTTACTATAGCGGGAGGGCTCGTAAAGAGCAGTACTTC. Amino acids: CSASYYSGRARKEQYF.

The gene calls are TRBV18 and TRBJ1-1; no firm D call. V was cut by 6 bases and J by 6 bases, with 14 bases left in between. This CDR3 spans 13 amino acids. CDR1 is KGHSH and CDR2 is LQKENI in the germline V gene. In nucleotides, the CDR3 is TGTGCCAGCTCTTCGGGAGGGAGAGCTGAAGCTTTCTTT. This sequence encodes CASSSGGRAEAFF.

The CDR3 here is CASSPWAGLTGELFF. DNA of the CDR3: TGTGCCAGCAGCCCATGGGCAGGGCTCACCGGGGAGCTGTTTTTT. The V call is TRBV5-5, the J call TRBJ2-2; possible D gene TRBD1, 5 bases. Trimming took off 4 bases at V and 4 bases at J, with 14 bases between the two ends. CDR1 and CDR2 from the germline V gene are SGHKS and YYEKEE (reference sequence). The CDR3 contains 15 residues.

This clonotype was found a few times. The chain has TRBV6-5 and TRBJ1-1; TRBD1 might be the D (5 bases). The CDR3 is made up of 16 amino acids. Germline V gene sequence: CDR1 MNHEY, CDR2 SVGAGI. Trimming left V 1 base short and J 6 bases short, with 18 bases between. For the CDR3, the DNA is TGTGCCAGCAGTTACTTTTCTTGGGGGGATTCGGCTGAAGCTTTCTTT. Translated, it gives CASSYFSWGDSAEAFF.

J is TRBJ2-1 and V is TRBV1; TRBD1 was called by the table and not checked on the DNA. TRBV1 represents a pseudogene. The CDR3 runs 13 residues. CDR3 in amino acids: CTSSIPRDNEQFF. Here the CDR3 DNA reads TGCACCAGCAGCATTCCCCGGGACAATGAGCAGTTCTTC.

The chain combines TRBV20-1 with TRBJ2-1; possibly TRBD2 for D (5 bases). The CDR3 is 16 amino acids. Germline values: CDR1 DFQATT, CDR2 SNEGSKA (reference sequence). The V and J ends lost 1 base and 2 bases respectively, with 15 bases between them. DNA for the CDR3: TGCAGTGCTAGAGCCCCGAGGGAACCCACCTACAATGAGCAGTTCTTC. Its translation is CSARAPREPTYNEQFF.

The V gene is TRBV27, the J gene TRBJ2-7, with 7 bases identical to TRBD1. Losses at the gene ends were 3 bases for V and 3 bases for J; bases not matched to a gene: 8. The CDR3 loop spans 15 amino acids. Germline CDR1 reads MNHEY; CDR2 reads SMNVEV (reference sequence). This CDR3 reads CASSFGTAGYYEQYF. CDR3 coding DNA: TGTGCCAGCAGTTTTGGGACAGCTGGATACTACGAGCAGTACTTC.